This is a list of T cell receptor beta chains from one sample in a study of T-cell memory formation after mild COVID-19. TCRdb re-analysed the 5' RACE reads in MiXCR, keeping a single row per CDR3 protein. This sample has hundreds of thousands of distinct CDR3 sequences, with about 22% found just once. The sample comprised PBMCs or a T cell subset sorted from them (not recorded which). The receptors were sampled from an adult woman who had mild COVID-19 (a few samples of this study predate the infection). Cell type and time point are not known. Both conserved end residues are part of each CDR3. Fields, in order: D gene, J gene, V gene, clone size, CDR3 length, CDR3 DNA, CDR3 protein. A D gene is named only where the DNA matches it firmly. Only some rows state a clone size, as once, few, many or a class for expanded clones.

TRBD1 | TRBJ1-1 | TRBV27 | few | 16 | TGTGCCAGCAGTTTACGGGGAGGGGGCACGGACACTGAAGCTTTCTTT | CASSLRGGGTDTEAFF
NA | TRBJ2-3 | TRBV7-2 | few | 15 | TGTGCCAGCAGCTTAGTGGACCGGGCCACAGATACGCAGTATTTT | CASSLVDRATDTQYF
TRBD1 | TRBJ2-7 | TRBV7-8 | many | 16 | TGTGCCAGCAGCTCCAATGCCGGACAGGGGAGCTACGAGCAGTACTTC | CASSSNAGQGSYEQYF
TRBD1 | TRBJ1-1 | TRBV2 | NA | 13 | TGTGCCAGCAGTGGAGGGACAGGGTCTGAAGCTTTCTTT | CASSGGTGSEAFF
NA | TRBJ2-7 | TRBV12-3/TRBV12-4 | few | 12 | TGTGCCAGCAGTTCTACTTGGACTGATAGGTACTTC | CASSSTWTDRYF
NA | TRBJ2-1 | TRBV12-3/TRBV12-4 | few | 16 | TGTGCCAGCACCCCGGGGGGCGGTTTCATACAGAATGAGCAGTTCTTC | CASTPGGGFIQNEQFF
TRBD2 | TRBJ2-2 | TRBV7-2 | NA | 16 | TGTGCCAGCAGCCCCGTAGCGGGGACGAACACCGGGGATCTGTTTTTT | CASSPVAGTNTGDLFF
NA | TRBJ2-7 | TRBV15 | few | 12 | TGTGCCACCAGCACCCCCGGGTACGAGCAGTACTTC | CATSTPGYEQYF
NA | TRBJ1-5 | TRBV6-1 | few | 14 | TGTGCCAGCAGTGAGATCGGGGTTGGTCAGCCCCAGCATTTT | CASSEIGVGQPQHF
TRBD1 | TRBJ1-2 | TRBV29-1 | few | 12 | TGCAGCGTCGGACAGGATTTTGATGGCTACACCTTC | CSVGQDFDGYTF
NA | TRBJ2-7 | TRBV6-2/TRBV6-3 | NA | 13 | TGTGCCAGCAGTTACGGGGGTTGGTCCGAGCAGTACTTC | CASSYGGWSEQYF
NA | TRBJ1-1 | TRBV20-1 | NA | 14 | TGCAGTGCCCCGAAGGCAGGGGTTGGGACTGAAGCTTTCTTT | CSAPKAGVGTEAFF
NA | TRBJ2-2 | TRBV12-3/TRBV12-4 | NA | 15 | TGTGCCAGCAGTTTCCATCGGCCTGGGGCCGGGGAGCTGTTTTTT | CASSFHRPGAGELFF
NA | TRBJ2-1 | TRBV11-3 | few | 12 | TGTGCCAGCAGGTCAGGGTCGGACGAGCAGTTCTTC | CASRSGSDEQFF
NA | TRBJ2-7 | TRBV6-5 | NA | 11 | TGTGCCACCGCCGCGTCCGGGGAGCAGTACTTC | CATAASGEQYF
TRBD1 | TRBJ2-5 | TRBV7-2 | NA | 16 | TGTGCCAGCAGCTTCTCCGGGACAGGGGTTCGAGAGACCCAGTACTTC | CASSFSGTGVRETQYF
TRBD2 | TRBJ2-5 | TRBV7-3 | NA | 14 | TGTGCCAGCAGCCGCTCGGGACTAGGGGAGACCCAGTACTTC | CASSRSGLGETQYF
NA | TRBJ2-3 | TRBV21-1 | NA | 16 | TGTGCCAGCAGCCCCCAGACTAGCGGGAGGGGGGATACGCAGTATTTT | CASSPQTSGRGDTQYF
TRBD2 | TRBJ2-4 | TRBV5-1 | few | 14 | TGCGCCAGCAGCCCGGGAGGGCAGGGAAACATTCAGTACTTC | CASSPGGQGNIQYF
NA | TRBJ1-1 | TRBV19 | once | 15 | TGTGCCACCCGGGGCCGGGCCCAGGTAGACACTGAAGCTTTCTTT | CATRGRAQVDTEAFF
TRBD2 | TRBJ2-3 | TRBV5-6 | few | 16 | TGTGCCAGCAGCCTAGCGGGAGGGGGTCGCACAGATACGCAGTATTTT | CASSLAGGGRTDTQYF
NA | TRBJ2-2 | TRBV29-1 | few | 13 | TGCAGCGTTGAAGAGAAATTCACCGGGGAGCTGTTTTTT | CSVEEKFTGELFF
NA | TRBJ1-3 | TRBV9 | NA | 14 | TGTGCCAGCAGCGCAGGGGTTGCTGGAAACACCATATATTTT | CASSAGVAGNTIYF
NA | TRBJ1-1 | TRBV6-5 | few | 11 | TGTGCCAGCAGTTACTCGGGGGAAGCTTTCTTT | CASSYSGEAFF
NA | TRBJ2-1 | TRBV14 | few | 15 | TGTGCCAGCAGCCAGCTACTAGATACCGTCGATGAGCAGTTCTTC | CASSQLLDTVDEQFF
NA | TRBJ1-2 | TRBV19 | NA | 14 | TGTGCCAGCAGCGGACAGCTTCCTAACTATGGCTACACCTTC | CASSGQLPNYGYTF
TRBD2 | TRBJ2-1 | TRBV5-4 | NA | 15 | TGTGCCAGCAGCTTGCGGCTAGCGGCCGACAATGAGCAGTTCTTC | CASSLRLAADNEQFF
NA | TRBJ2-7 | TRBV6-2/TRBV6-3 | NA | 14 | TGTGCCAGCACGTGGGGGGCTGGATTGCGCGAGCAGTACTTC | CASTWGAGLREQYF
NA | TRBJ2-5 | TRBV12-3/TRBV12-4 | few | 16 | TGTGCCAGCAGTTTTCGGGCGGACCCCCGGGGAGAGACCCAGTACTTC | CASSFRADPRGETQYF
NA | TRBJ2-7 | TRBV20-1 | few | 14 | TGCAGTGCTAGAGATCCCCAGAGCTCCTACGAGCAGTACTTC | CSARDPQSSYEQYF
NA | TRBJ2-5 | TRBV7-2 | many | 15 | TGTGCCAGCAGCACAGTTAGCGGAGCTCAAGAGACCCAGTACTTC | CASSTVSGAQETQYF
NA | TRBJ2-1 | TRBV25-1 | few | 16 | TGTGCCAGCAGTGAAAGGAGGGGGAGCTCCTACAATGAGCAGTTCTTC | CASSERRGSSYNEQFF
NA | TRBJ2-5 | TRBV7-8 | NA | 15 | TGTGCCAGCAGCTTAGGGGACGTGAACCAAGAGACCCAGTACTTC | CASSLGDVNQETQYF
NA | TRBJ2-3 | TRBV25-1 | NA | 15 | TGTGCCAGCGGGGGACAAGGGTATAGCACAGATACGCAGTATTTT | CASGGQGYSTDTQYF
NA | TRBJ2-4 | TRBV11-2 | NA | 18 | TGTGCCAGCAGCTTATCTCTGGACCCAGCTTCATCCAAAAACATTCAGTACTTC | CASSLSLDPASSKNIQYF
NA | TRBJ1-1 | TRBV5-1 | NA | 14 | TGCGCCAGCAGCTTTGAGGGGAGTGGCACTGAAGCTTTCTTT | CASSFEGSGTEAFF
TRBD1 | TRBJ1-3 | TRBV5-6 | few | 15 | TGTGCCAGCAGGTTGACAGGGGGAACTGGAAACACCATATATTTT | CASRLTGGTGNTIYF
NA | TRBJ1-4 | TRBV4-1 | once | 16 | TGCGCCAGCAGCCAAGGTGTAGGACAGCACCCTGAAAAACTGTTTTTT | CASSQGVGQHPEKLFF
TRBD2 | TRBJ2-5 | TRBV9 | few | 18 | TGTGCCAGCAGCCCAGGAAAGGGGACTAGCGGGACCCAAGAGACCCAGTACTTC | CASSPGKGTSGTQETQYF
NA | TRBJ2-7 | TRBV5-1 | NA | 12 | TGCGCCAGCAGCTCTGCTAGCGAGCAGCAGTACTTC | CASSSASEQQYF
TRBD2 | TRBJ2-5 | TRBV6-1 | few | 15 | TGTGCCAGCAGTGAGTCTAGCGGGTCGGGGGAGACCCAGTACTTC | CASSESSGSGETQYF
TRBD1 | TRBJ2-1 | TRBV20-1 | NA | 13 | TGCAGTGCTAGTGACGGACAGGGTATCCGCGAGTTCTTC | CSASDGQGIREFF
TRBD1 | TRBJ1-5 | TRBV4-1 | NA | 17 | TGCGCCAGCAGCCACCCTCGGGCAGGGGGCGGTTCTCAGCCCCAGCATTTT | CASSHPRAGGGSQPQHF
NA | TRBJ2-3 | TRBV5-4 | NA | 16 | TGTGCCAGCAGCCCGGGAAGGGGGGTCCTGACAGATACGCAGTATTTT | CASSPGRGVLTDTQYF
NA | TRBJ2-7 | TRBV7-6 | few | 14 | TGTGCCAGCACCCTGGGACTTTCGTCCTACGAGCAGTACTTC | CASTLGLSSYEQYF
NA | TRBJ2-3 | TRBV4-1 | once | 14 | TGCGCCAGCAGCCGTGGAGGGAACACAGATACGCAGTATTTT | CASSRGGNTDTQYF
NA | TRBJ2-7 | TRBV15 | NA | 13 | TGTGCCACCAGCCGAGCCGTTTCCTACGAGCAGTACTTC | CATSRAVSYEQYF
TRBD1 | TRBJ2-1 | TRBV27 | NA | 13 | TGTGCCAGCACCTGGTTGAGGGGGCATGAGCAGTTCTTC | CASTWLRGHEQFF
TRBD1 | TRBJ2-7 | TRBV5-1 | many | 14 | TGCGCCAGCAGCGGGGACAGGGGCTCCTACGAGCAGTACTTC | CASSGDRGSYEQYF
NA | TRBJ2-1 | TRBV4-3 | many | 16 | TGCGCCAGCAGCCAAGATGAGGGAAGCGGTAACAATGAGCAGTTCTTC | CASSQDEGSGNNEQFF